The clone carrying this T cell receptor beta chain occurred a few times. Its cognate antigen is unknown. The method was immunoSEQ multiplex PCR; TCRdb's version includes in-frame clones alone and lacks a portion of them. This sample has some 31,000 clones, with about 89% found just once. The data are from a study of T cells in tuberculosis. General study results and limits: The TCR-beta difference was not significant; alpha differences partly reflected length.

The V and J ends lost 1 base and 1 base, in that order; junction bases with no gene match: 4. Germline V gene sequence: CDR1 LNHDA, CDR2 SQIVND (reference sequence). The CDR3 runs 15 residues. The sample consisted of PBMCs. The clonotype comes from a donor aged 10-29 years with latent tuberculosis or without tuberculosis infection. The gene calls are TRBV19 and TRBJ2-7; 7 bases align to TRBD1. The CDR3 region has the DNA TGTGCCAGTAGTATAGTTGGACAGGCTTCCTACGAGCAGTACTTC. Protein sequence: CASSIVGQASYEQYF.